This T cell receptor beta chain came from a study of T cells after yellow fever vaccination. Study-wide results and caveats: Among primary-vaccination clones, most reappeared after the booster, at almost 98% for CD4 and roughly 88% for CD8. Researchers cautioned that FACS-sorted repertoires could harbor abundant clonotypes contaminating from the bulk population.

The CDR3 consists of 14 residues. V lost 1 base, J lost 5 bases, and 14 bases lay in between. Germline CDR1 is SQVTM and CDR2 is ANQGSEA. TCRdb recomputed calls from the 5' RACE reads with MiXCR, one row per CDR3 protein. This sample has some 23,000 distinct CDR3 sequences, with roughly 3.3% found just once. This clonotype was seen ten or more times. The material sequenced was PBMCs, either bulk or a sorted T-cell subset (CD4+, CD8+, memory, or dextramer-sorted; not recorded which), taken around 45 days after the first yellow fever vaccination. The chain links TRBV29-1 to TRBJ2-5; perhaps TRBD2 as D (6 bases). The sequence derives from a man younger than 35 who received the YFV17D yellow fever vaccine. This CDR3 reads CSVEARGGGETQYF. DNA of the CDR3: TGCAGCGTTGAAGCCCGGGGCGGAGGGGAGACCCAGTACTTC. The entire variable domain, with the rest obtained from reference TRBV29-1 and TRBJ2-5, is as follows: SAVISQKPSRDICQRGTSLTIQCQVDSQVTMMFWYRQQPGQSLTLIATANQGSEATYESGFVIDKFPISRPNLTFSTLTVSNMSPEDSSIYLCSVEARGGGETQYFGPGTRLLVL.